This T cell receptor beta chain was documented in a study of T cell clones after liver transplantation. Study information: Tolerant meant at least one year fully off immunosuppression without liver enzymes above twice normal.

Overall study results and limits: Low donor cell numbers restricted donor-reactive repertoire measurement in a couple of subjects.

TCRdb keeps only in-frame clones here, not all; method: immunoSEQ multiplex PCR. The repertoire holds 65,000 to 80,000 clones, with less than 85% as singletons. CD3+CD4+ and CD3+CD8+ cells were FACS-sorted from thawed unstimulated PBMCs. About this clone: Its antigen is currently unknown.

Sequences were derived from CD4+ T cells from blood, sampled at the 22-month timepoint. The sequence was collected from a human patient who received a liver transplant. Some T cells may originate from the graft donor.

The CDR3 DNA reads TGTGCCAGCAGCTTAGTGGGGACTAGCGGTACAGATACGCAGTATTTT. Amino acids: CASSLVGTSGTDTQYF. This chain connects TRBV7-2 to TRBJ2-3; 11 nucleotides align to TRBD2. V trimming: 1 base; J trimming: 3 bases; junction bases outside the gene matches: 3. The CDR3 is made up of 16 amino acids. Germline V gene sequence: CDR1 SGHTA, CDR2 FQGNSA.